The rows below give T cell receptor beta chains drawn from one sample of a study of follicular helper T cells after annual influenza vaccination. Only in-frame clones appear in the TCRdb table, and some are missing; sequencing was by immunoSEQ multiplex PCR. The table includes nearly 9,000 clones, approximately 78% detected once. Specimen: CXCR5+ CD38- circulating T follicular helper cells from blood, collected 7 days after influenza vaccination. Every receptor here comes from an adult who received the influenza vaccine. Both conserved end residues are part of each CDR3. Fields, in order: V gene, CDR3 length, D gene, J gene, clone size, CDR3 protein, CDR3 DNA. The D gene is left open where the match is weak. The listing skips clone size in some rows; elsewhere it reads once, few, many or a size class.

v_call: TRBV7-6; cdr3_length: 15; d_call: NA; j_call: TRBJ1-3; clone_size: once; cdr3_aa: CASSTTGSSGNTIYF; cdr3_nt: TGTGCCAGCAGCACTACAGGATCCTCTGGAAACACCATATATTTT
v_call: TRBV5-1; cdr3_length: 15; d_call: NA; j_call: TRBJ2-5; clone_size: NA; cdr3_aa: CASSLDVGLQETQYF; cdr3_nt: TGCGCCAGCAGCTTGGACGTCGGATTACAAGAGACCCAGTACTTC
v_call: TRBV11-2; cdr3_length: 14; d_call: TRBD1; j_call: TRBJ1-1; clone_size: NA; cdr3_aa: CASSSNRGNTEAFF; cdr3_nt: TGTGCCAGCAGCTCTAACAGGGGGAACACTGAAGCTTTCTTT
v_call: TRBV10-1; cdr3_length: 16; d_call: NA; j_call: TRBJ2-5; clone_size: NA; cdr3_aa: CASSESRPAGKETQYF; cdr3_nt: TGCGCCAGCAGTGAGTCTCGCCCCGCAGGGAAAGAGACCCAGTACTTC
v_call: TRBV6-5; cdr3_length: 12; d_call: NA; j_call: TRBJ1-1; clone_size: NA; cdr3_aa: CASSSPGTEAFF; cdr3_nt: TGTGCCAGCAGTTCCCCCGGCACTGAAGCTTTCTTT
v_call: TRBV11-2; cdr3_length: 13; d_call: NA; j_call: TRBJ2-3; clone_size: NA; cdr3_aa: CASAGSSRDTQYF; cdr3_nt: TGTGCCAGCGCGGGGTCGTCAAGAGATACGCAGTATTTT
v_call: TRBV28; cdr3_length: 14; d_call: TRBD1; j_call: TRBJ1-5; clone_size: NA; cdr3_aa: CASSRHGQGQPQHF; cdr3_nt: TGTGCCAGCAGTAGACACGGACAGGGGCAGCCCCAGCATTTT
v_call: TRBV28; cdr3_length: 15; d_call: NA; j_call: TRBJ1-3; clone_size: NA; cdr3_aa: CASSRDFSSGNTIYF; cdr3_nt: TGTGCCAGCAGTCGGGACTTTAGCTCTGGAAACACCATATATTTT
v_call: TRBV10-1; cdr3_length: 17; d_call: TRBD1; j_call: TRBJ2-7; clone_size: NA; cdr3_aa: CAGGQGAPSPPLYEQYF; cdr3_nt: TGCGCCGGCGGACAGGGGGCCCCCAGCCCTCCCCTCTACGAGCAGTACTTC
v_call: TRBV18; cdr3_length: 15; d_call: NA; j_call: TRBJ2-7; clone_size: NA; cdr3_aa: CASSPREGGGHEQYF; cdr3_nt: TGTGCCAGCTCACCCCGAGAGGGAGGAGGCCACGAGCAGTACTTC
v_call: TRBV19; cdr3_length: 16; d_call: TRBD2; j_call: TRBJ2-1; clone_size: NA; cdr3_aa: CASTGFGTSSYNEQFF; cdr3_nt: TGTGCCAGTACGGGGTTCGGGACTAGCTCCTACAATGAGCAGTTCTTC
v_call: TRBV5-1; cdr3_length: 17; d_call: NA; j_call: TRBJ1-2; clone_size: NA; cdr3_aa: CASSPRARQDGNYGYTF; cdr3_nt: TGCGCCAGCAGCCCACGAGCGAGACAGGACGGTAACTATGGCTACACCTTC
v_call: TRBV7-2; cdr3_length: 12; d_call: NA; j_call: TRBJ2-1; clone_size: NA; cdr3_aa: CASSRDSNEQFF; cdr3_nt: TGTGCCAGCAGCCGAGACTCGAATGAGCAGTTCTTC
v_call: TRBV7-2; cdr3_length: 13; d_call: NA; j_call: TRBJ1-5; clone_size: NA; cdr3_aa: CASTRSPGEPQHF; cdr3_nt: TGTGCCAGCACAAGAAGTCCGGGGGAGCCCCAGCATTTT
v_call: TRBV27; cdr3_length: 12; d_call: NA; j_call: TRBJ1-4; clone_size: NA; cdr3_aa: CASSFRGEKLFF; cdr3_nt: TGTGCCAGCAGTTTCCGTGGGGAAAAACTGTTTTTT
v_call: TRBV19; cdr3_length: 14; d_call: TRBD1; j_call: TRBJ2-7; clone_size: NA; cdr3_aa: CASSKKTGPYEQYF; cdr3_nt: TGTGCCAGTAGTAAAAAGACAGGGCCCTACGAGCAGTACTTC
v_call: TRBV4-1; cdr3_length: 17; d_call: TRBD2; j_call: TRBJ2-1; clone_size: NA; cdr3_aa: CASSLSLLAEKINEQFF; cdr3_nt: TGCGCCAGCAGCCTATCCCTGCTAGCGGAAAAGATCAATGAGCAGTTCTTC
v_call: TRBV2; cdr3_length: 14; d_call: NA; j_call: TRBJ2-3; clone_size: NA; cdr3_aa: CASSEGAGTDTQYF; cdr3_nt: TGTGCCAGCAGTGAAGGGGCCGGCACAGATACGCAGTATTTT
v_call: TRBV30; cdr3_length: 11; d_call: TRBD1; j_call: TRBJ2-7; clone_size: few; cdr3_aa: CAWTGGYEQYF; cdr3_nt: TGTGCCTGGACAGGGGGCTACGAGCAGTACTTC
v_call: TRBV9; cdr3_length: 13; d_call: NA; j_call: TRBJ2-5; clone_size: NA; cdr3_aa: CASSVETGETQYF; cdr3_nt: TGTGCCAGCAGCGTAGAGACGGGAGAGACCCAGTACTTC
v_call: TRBV19; cdr3_length: 15; d_call: NA; j_call: TRBJ2-2; clone_size: NA; cdr3_aa: CASTSLGEHSGELFF; cdr3_nt: TGTGCCAGTACCTCTTTAGGGGAGCACAGCGGGGAGCTGTTTTTT
v_call: TRBV18; cdr3_length: 12; d_call: NA; j_call: TRBJ1-2; clone_size: NA; cdr3_aa: CASSAQGNGYTF; cdr3_nt: TGTGCCAGCTCGGCCCAGGGTAATGGCTACACCTTC
v_call: TRBV7-6; cdr3_length: 15; d_call: TRBD2; j_call: TRBJ2-1; clone_size: NA; cdr3_aa: CASSLSSGGANEQFF; cdr3_nt: TGTGCCAGCAGCTTGTCAAGCGGGGGGGCGAATGAGCAGTTCTTC
v_call: TRBV7-9; cdr3_length: 13; d_call: NA; j_call: TRBJ1-3; clone_size: NA; cdr3_aa: CASSLRRGNTIYF; cdr3_nt: TGTGCCAGCAGCTTAAGACGTGGAAACACCATATATTTT
v_call: TRBV5-8; cdr3_length: 16; d_call: NA; j_call: TRBJ2-2; clone_size: NA; cdr3_aa: CASSLIGRMNTGELFF; cdr3_nt: TGTGCCAGCAGCTTGATCGGCAGGATGAACACCGGGGAGCTGTTTTTT
v_call: TRBV5-6; cdr3_length: 16; d_call: NA; j_call: TRBJ1-2; clone_size: NA; cdr3_aa: CASSLDLRTPYYGYTF; cdr3_nt: TGTGCCAGCAGCTTGGATCTGCGGACACCCTATTATGGCTACACCTTC
v_call: TRBV28; cdr3_length: 14; d_call: TRBD1; j_call: TRBJ1-2; clone_size: NA; cdr3_aa: CASTRTGFNYGYTF; cdr3_nt: TGTGCCAGCACCCGGACAGGTTTCAACTATGGCTACACCTTC
v_call: TRBV7-8; cdr3_length: 11; d_call: NA; j_call: TRBJ1-1; clone_size: NA; cdr3_aa: CASSLGDEAFF; cdr3_nt: TGTGCCAGCAGCTTAGGGGACGAAGCTTTCTTT
v_call: TRBV28; cdr3_length: 15; d_call: NA; j_call: TRBJ2-5; clone_size: once; cdr3_aa: CASSLAGIAKETQYF; cdr3_nt: TGTGCCAGCAGTTTAGCCGGGATTGCCAAAGAGACCCAGTACTTC
v_call: TRBV19; cdr3_length: 13; d_call: NA; j_call: TRBJ2-5; clone_size: once; cdr3_aa: CASSIGGVETQYF; cdr3_nt: TGTGCCAGTAGTATAGGGGGGGTCGAGACCCAGTACTTC
v_call: TRBV3-2; cdr3_length: 9; d_call: NA; j_call: TRBJ2-2; clone_size: NA; cdr3_aa: CARSGELFF; cdr3_nt: TGTGCCCGCTCCGGGGAGCTGTTTTTT
v_call: TRBV19; cdr3_length: 13; d_call: NA; j_call: TRBJ1-1; clone_size: NA; cdr3_aa: CASIKVDRTEAFF; cdr3_nt: TGTGCCAGTATCAAGGTCGATCGGACTGAAGCTTTCTTT
v_call: TRBV28; cdr3_length: 17; d_call: TRBD1; j_call: TRBJ2-6; clone_size: large; cdr3_aa: CASSRPQGAAGANVLTF; cdr3_nt: TGTGCCAGCAGCCGCCCTCAGGGGGCGGCAGGGGCCAACGTCCTGACTTTC
v_call: TRBV9; cdr3_length: 16; d_call: NA; j_call: TRBJ1-1; clone_size: NA; cdr3_aa: CASSPGNTQGGTEAFF; cdr3_nt: TGTGCCAGCAGCCCCGGGAATACACAGGGCGGCACTGAAGCTTTCTTT
v_call: TRBV5-1; cdr3_length: 16; d_call: TRBD2; j_call: TRBJ2-3; clone_size: NA; cdr3_aa: CASSQGTSGTTDTQYF; cdr3_nt: TGCGCCAGCAGCCAAGGGACTAGCGGGACCACAGATACGCAGTATTTT
v_call: TRBV4-2; cdr3_length: 16; d_call: TRBD2; j_call: TRBJ2-3; clone_size: NA; cdr3_aa: CASSQGLAGGADTQYF; cdr3_nt: TGTGCCAGCAGCCAAGGCCTAGCGGGAGGGGCAGATACGCAGTATTTT
v_call: TRBV7-2; cdr3_length: 14; d_call: NA; j_call: TRBJ1-6; clone_size: NA; cdr3_aa: CASSPGYAGSALHF; cdr3_nt: TGTGCCAGCAGCCCCGGTTATGCGGGAAGCGCCCTCCACTTT
v_call: TRBV11-2; cdr3_length: 15; d_call: NA; j_call: TRBJ2-3; clone_size: once; cdr3_aa: CASSFADSPSDTQYF; cdr3_nt: TGTGCCAGCAGCTTTGCGGACTCGCCTTCGGATACGCAGTATTTT
v_call: TRBV19; cdr3_length: 13; d_call: NA; j_call: TRBJ2-5; clone_size: NA; cdr3_aa: CASSGSPSETQYF; cdr3_nt: TGTGCCAGTAGTGGGAGTCCCTCAGAGACCCAGTACTTC
v_call: TRBV7-2; cdr3_length: 16; d_call: TRBD2; j_call: TRBJ2-1; clone_size: NA; cdr3_aa: CASSYDSGTKGNEQFF; cdr3_nt: TGTGCCAGCAGTTACGACAGCGGGACTAAGGGCAATGAGCAGTTCTTC
v_call: TRBV21-1; cdr3_length: 15; d_call: NA; j_call: TRBJ1-5; clone_size: NA; cdr3_aa: CAKLLAGQDNQPQHF; cdr3_nt: TGTGCTAAGCTGTTGGCCGGACAGGATAATCAGCCCCAGCATTTT
v_call: TRBV6-1; cdr3_length: 12; d_call: NA; j_call: TRBJ2-1; clone_size: NA; cdr3_aa: CASSRRDNEQFF; cdr3_nt: TGTGCCAGCAGTAGAAGAGACAATGAGCAGTTCTTC
v_call: TRBV7-2; cdr3_length: 14; d_call: NA; j_call: TRBJ1-1; clone_size: NA; cdr3_aa: CASTWTRSNTEAFF; cdr3_nt: TGTGCCAGCACTTGGACACGGTCGAACACTGAAGCTTTCTTT
v_call: TRBV5-1; cdr3_length: 12; d_call: NA; j_call: TRBJ2-1; clone_size: NA; cdr3_aa: CASSPGGNEQFF; cdr3_nt: TGCGCCAGCAGTCCGGGCGGGAATGAGCAGTTCTTC